This TCR beta chain was recorded in a study of Ad26.COV2.S vaccination and SARS-CoV-2 variants (dated by TCRdb to about 2021). The study in broad terms: Vaccine-arm donors came from COV1001, a multicentre, randomized, double-blind, placebo-controlled phase I-IIa trial of Ad26.COV2.S in healthy adults. A total of roughly 32 samples were included in the TCR-sequenced set, comprising around 19 Ad26.COV2.S vaccine recipients, 5 placebo recipients and 8 SARS-CoV-2 convalescent individuals. Ad26.COV2.S was given intramuscularly at 5x10^10 or 1x10^11 viral particles, as a single shot or as two shots 56 days apart. Throughout the experiments and outcome assessment, investigators stayed blinded to trial group allocation. The specificity and breadth of SARS-CoV-2-reactive T cell receptors after Ad26.COV2.S vaccination were assessed by TCRbeta repertoire sequencing. Trial participants were randomized into five groups of five: low-dose or high-dose Ad26.COV2.S given once or twice, or placebo on both occasions.

TCRbeta CDR3 regions were sequenced with the immunoSEQ Assay. After extraction, genomic DNA underwent amplification by bias-controlled multiplex PCR, followed by high-throughput sequencing. Per the original workflow: To quantify the absolute abundance of each unique TCRbeta CDR3 region, sequences were collapsed and filtered. T cell fraction was estimated by normalizing TCRbeta template counts to usable DNA, with usable DNA measured through amplification of reference genes found in all nucleated cells. Repertoire TCRs were annotated as SARS-CoV-2-specific when V gene, CDR3 amino acid sequence and J gene were exactly matched to a known reactive TCR set. The reference SARS-CoV-2 TCR set was obtained from MIRA and was filtered for enrichment in COVID-19-positive ImmuneCODE repertoires, whereby public or cross-reactive TCRs were removed. Based on the MIRA antigens, annotated TCRs were further analysed at the level of specific ORF or position within ORF. Breadth was defined as the number of annotated unique rearrangements divided by the total number of unique productive rearrangements, and depth was defined as the summed frequency of the annotated unique rearrangements. TCR breadth was compared between groups using two-sided Wilcoxon rank-sum tests. TCRdb retrieved this table from immuneACCESS and kept in-frame rearrangements only. Not all clones are present; in checked studies, unresolved V genes account for under half, and no reason is known for the remainder. The V and J calls and clone size were taken over from that table, and D and trimming were inferred from the DNA. The table for this sample lists roughly 420,000 clones; around 87% of them were counted only once. Of the sample, 3.6% falls within the top ten clones.

Results and caveats for the whole study, not just this receptor: Comparable non-spike TCR breadth was observed between vaccine and placebo recipients, consistent with only spike being contained in the vaccine. Spike-specific TCR breadth was higher in Ad26.COV2.S recipients than in placebo recipients (P = 0.0014). After vaccination, substantial breadth of spike-specific CD8+ and CD4+ T cell responses was reported. The study was not powered for comparison of responses between vaccine doses or regimens. The authors noted that the TCR breadth and depth analyses may have underestimated total T cell responses.

For CDR1 and CDR2, the germline V gene lists MNHEY and SVGAGI. Between the V and J ends, shortened by 6 bases and 8 bases respectively, the junction contains 17 bases. The CDR3 covers 15 residues, taking in both the cysteine and the phenylalanine. The entry retains the CDR3 DNA only, 45 bases that are in frame from base 1. According to the study, the label for this sample's treatment or condition signals: over 15 received Ad26.COV2.S at low or high dose, single or two shots; roughly five received placebo; per-sample allocation not given. Repertoires of vaccine and placebo recipients were sequenced from samples taken on day 63 after the first injection. In Cohort 1b, 20 to 25 adults aged 18-55 years were enrolled at a single site in Boston, USA, between 29 July and 7 August 2020. Ad26.COV2.S was a replication-incompetent adenovirus type 26 vector expressing a prefusion-stabilized SARS-CoV-2 spike protein from the original Wuhan strain.

As concerns this clone: Its specific antigen is unknown. Base qualities were left out, and no much larger clone turns up one base away.

The TCR comes from a person between 18 and 59 years old who received the Ad26.COV2.S COVID-19 vaccine or a placebo. The V gene is TRBV6-5 and the J gene is TRBJ1-6, and possibly TRBD1, on 6 matching bases. The sample consisted of peripheral blood, taken in a trial of Ad26.COV2.S vaccine versus placebo. The CDR3 amino acid sequence is: CASRKTQGQDSPLHF. The bases are TGTGCCAGCAGAAAAACACAGGGCCAGGATTCACCCCTCCACTTT.